The T cell receptor (beta chain) under discussion was sequenced for a study of blood T cell repertoires in COVID-19. Participants were aged roughly 18 to 90 years, lived in about 26 US areas, and enrolled virtually. TCRdb's copy holds only in-frame clones and misses some; the assay was immunoSEQ multiplex PCR. This table has hundreds of thousands of clones, roughly nine tenths appearing once. Trimming at V came to 5 bases and at J to 1 base, leaving 2 bases not matched to a gene. The CDR3 spans 15 residues. The V gene's germline CDR1 is SGHTA and CDR2 FQGTGA. The rearrangement uses TRBV7-3 and TRBJ2-2; TRBD1 agrees at 9 bases. Source material: PBMCs or T cells enriched from blood (not recorded which). The sequence was collected from a man in his 60s who had recovered from COVID-19. The CDR3 nucleotides read TGTGCCAGCAGCCAGGGACAGGGGAACACCGGGGAGCTGTTTTTT. It yields the protein CASSQGQGNTGELFF.